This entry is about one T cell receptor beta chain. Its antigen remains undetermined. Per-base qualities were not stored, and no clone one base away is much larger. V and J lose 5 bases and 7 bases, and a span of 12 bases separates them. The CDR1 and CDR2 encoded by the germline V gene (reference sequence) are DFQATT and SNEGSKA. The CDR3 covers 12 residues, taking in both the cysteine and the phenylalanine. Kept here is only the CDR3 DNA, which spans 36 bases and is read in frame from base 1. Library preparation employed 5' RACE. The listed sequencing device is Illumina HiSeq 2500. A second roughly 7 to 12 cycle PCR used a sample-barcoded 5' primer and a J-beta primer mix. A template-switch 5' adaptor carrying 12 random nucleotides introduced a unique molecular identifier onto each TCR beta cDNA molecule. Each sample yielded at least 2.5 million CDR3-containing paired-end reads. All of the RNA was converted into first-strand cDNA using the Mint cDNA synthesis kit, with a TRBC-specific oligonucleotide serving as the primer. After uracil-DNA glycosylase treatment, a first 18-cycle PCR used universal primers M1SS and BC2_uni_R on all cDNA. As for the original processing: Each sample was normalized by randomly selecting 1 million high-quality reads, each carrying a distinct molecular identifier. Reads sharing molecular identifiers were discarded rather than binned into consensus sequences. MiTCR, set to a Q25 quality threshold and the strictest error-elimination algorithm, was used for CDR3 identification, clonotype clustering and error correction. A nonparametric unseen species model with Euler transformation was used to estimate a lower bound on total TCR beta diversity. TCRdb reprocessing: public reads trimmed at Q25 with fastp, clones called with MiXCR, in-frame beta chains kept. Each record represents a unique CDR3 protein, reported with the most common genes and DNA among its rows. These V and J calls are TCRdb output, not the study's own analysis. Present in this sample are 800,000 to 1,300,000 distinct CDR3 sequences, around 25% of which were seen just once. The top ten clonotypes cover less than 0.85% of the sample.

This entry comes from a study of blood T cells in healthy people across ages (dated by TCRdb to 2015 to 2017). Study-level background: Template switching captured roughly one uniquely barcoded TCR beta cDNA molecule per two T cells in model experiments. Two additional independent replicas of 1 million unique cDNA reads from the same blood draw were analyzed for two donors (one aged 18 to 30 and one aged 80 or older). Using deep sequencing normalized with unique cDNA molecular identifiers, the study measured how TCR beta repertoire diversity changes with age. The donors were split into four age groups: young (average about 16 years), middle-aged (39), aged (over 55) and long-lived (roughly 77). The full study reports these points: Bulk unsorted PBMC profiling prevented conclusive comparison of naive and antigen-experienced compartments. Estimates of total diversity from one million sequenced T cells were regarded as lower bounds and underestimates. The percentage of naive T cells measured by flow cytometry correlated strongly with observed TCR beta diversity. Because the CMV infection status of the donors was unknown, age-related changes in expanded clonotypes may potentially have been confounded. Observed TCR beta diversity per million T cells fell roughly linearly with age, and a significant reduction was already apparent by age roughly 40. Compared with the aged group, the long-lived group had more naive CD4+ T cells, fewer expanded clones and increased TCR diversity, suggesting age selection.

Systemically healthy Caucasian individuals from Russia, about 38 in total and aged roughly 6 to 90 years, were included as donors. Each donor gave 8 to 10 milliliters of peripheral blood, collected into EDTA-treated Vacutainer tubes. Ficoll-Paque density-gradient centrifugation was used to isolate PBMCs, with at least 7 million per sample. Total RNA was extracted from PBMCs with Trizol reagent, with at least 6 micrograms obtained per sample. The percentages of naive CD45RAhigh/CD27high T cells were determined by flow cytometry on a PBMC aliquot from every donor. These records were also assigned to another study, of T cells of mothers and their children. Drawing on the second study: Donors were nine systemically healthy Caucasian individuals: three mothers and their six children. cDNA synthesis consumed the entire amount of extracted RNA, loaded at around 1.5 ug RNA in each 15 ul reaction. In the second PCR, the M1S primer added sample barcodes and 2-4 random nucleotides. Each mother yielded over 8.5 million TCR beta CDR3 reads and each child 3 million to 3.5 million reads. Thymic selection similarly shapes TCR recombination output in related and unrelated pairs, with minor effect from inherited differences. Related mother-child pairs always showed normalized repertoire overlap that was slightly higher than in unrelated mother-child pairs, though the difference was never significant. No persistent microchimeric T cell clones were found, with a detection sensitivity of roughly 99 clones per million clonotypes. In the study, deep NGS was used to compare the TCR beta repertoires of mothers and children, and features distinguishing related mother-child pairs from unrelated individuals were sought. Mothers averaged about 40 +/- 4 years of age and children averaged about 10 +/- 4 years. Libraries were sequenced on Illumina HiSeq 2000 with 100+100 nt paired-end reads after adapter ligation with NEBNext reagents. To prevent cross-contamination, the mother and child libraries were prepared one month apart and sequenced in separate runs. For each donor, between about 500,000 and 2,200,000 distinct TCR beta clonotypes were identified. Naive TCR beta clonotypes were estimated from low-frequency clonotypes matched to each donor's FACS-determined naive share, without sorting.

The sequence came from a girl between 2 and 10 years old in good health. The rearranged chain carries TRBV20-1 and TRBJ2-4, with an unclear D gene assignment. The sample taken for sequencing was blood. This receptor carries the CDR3 CSAVQLGNIQYF. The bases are TGCAGTGCTGTTCAACTTGGGAACATTCAGTACTTC.